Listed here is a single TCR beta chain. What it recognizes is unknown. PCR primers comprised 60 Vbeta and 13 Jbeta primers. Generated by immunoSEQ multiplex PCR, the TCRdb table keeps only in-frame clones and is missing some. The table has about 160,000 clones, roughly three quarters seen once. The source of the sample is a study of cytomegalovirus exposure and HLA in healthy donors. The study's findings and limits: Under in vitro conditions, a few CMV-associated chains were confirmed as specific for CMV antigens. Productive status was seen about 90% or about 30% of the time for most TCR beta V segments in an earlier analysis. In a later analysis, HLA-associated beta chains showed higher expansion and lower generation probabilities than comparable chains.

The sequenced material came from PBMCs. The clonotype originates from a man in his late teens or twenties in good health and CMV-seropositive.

CDR3 loop: CASSEGGFSGNTIYF. The CDR3 nucleotides are TGTGCCAGCAGTGAGGGGGGTTTCTCTGGAAACACCATATATTTT. The rearrangement joins TRBV6-4 to TRBJ1-3; tentative D call: TRBD1 (5 bases). This CDR3 is 15 amino acids long. Germline values: CDR1 MRHNA, CDR2 SNTAGT. V was cut by 3 bases and J by 0 bases, with 9 bases left in between.